This T cell receptor beta chain was observed in a study of cytotoxic CD8 clonotypes in ibrutinib-treated CLL. Study-level background: After a median of around 70 months, some 14 patients stayed remitted and 12 progressed; responses had been partial in 24 and complete in 2.

This clone has only a few counts. The repertoire was sequenced with immunoSEQ multiplex PCR; TCRdb's copy has only in-frame clones and lacks some. The table includes hundreds of thousands of clones, 70% detected once. There are 14 residues in the CDR3. In germline, CDR1 is SGDLS, CDR2 YYNGEE. Trimming pared 4 bases from V and 4 bases from J, leaving 14 bases between. The sample was PBMCs, taken after 24 months of ibrutinib treatment. The chain has TRBV9 and TRBJ2-5, with D possibly matching TRBD1 (5 bases). The TCR was taken from a human donor with chronic lymphocytic leukemia. The CDR3 is CASSPQGSSETQYF. CDR3 nucleotides: TGTGCCAGCAGCCCCCAGGGTTCGTCAGAGACCCAGTACTTC.